Sequencing of this TCR beta chain was carried out in a study of PD-L1 blockade in urothelial cancer. For the study at large: The median T cell count in blood samples was some 150,000.

Only in-frame clones appear in the TCRdb table, and some are missing; sequencing was by immunoSEQ multiplex PCR. Of approximately 32,000 clones detected, 75% to 85% appear once; the ten largest clones hold about 6.8%. Time point noted: pretreatment peripheral blood. The V and J ends lost 3 bases and 3 bases respectively, with 6 bases between them. CDR3 size: 12 residues. Germline lookup yields CDR1 MDHEN and CDR2 SYDVKM. The sequence derives from a man in his fifties or sixties with urothelial cancer. This rearrangement joins TRBV28 to TRBJ2-7, with unresolved D. This specimen consisted of PBMCs, obtained around atezolizumab (anti-PD-L1) treatment. This chain's CDR3 is CASSFPGYEQYF. The CDR3 DNA is TGTGCCAGCAGTTTTCCGGGCTACGAGCAGTACTTC.